Below, 6 T cell receptor beta chains from the same sample are listed, as sequenced in a study of early T cells in non-severe SARS-CoV-2 infection. MiXCR, run by TCRdb on the 5' RACE reads, gives a single entry per CDR3 protein. The sample has 60,000 to 85,000 distinct CDR3 sequences, about 14% seen once; the top ten hold roughly 12%. The sequencing input was whole blood. These receptors were collected from an adult who was a healthcare worker with PCR-confirmed SARS-CoV-2 infection or an uninfected control (not recorded which).

Note on this clonotype: A much larger clone lies one base from this, so it may be a read error. V and J are TRBV4-2 and TRBJ2-1; 7 bases match TRBD1. CDR1 LGHNA and CDR2 YNFKEQ come from the germline V gene. The length of the CDR3 is 12 residues. The CDR3 DNA is TGTACCAGCAGCCGAGGGGGCTCTGAGCAGTTCTTC. It encodes CTSSRGGSEQFF.

A word on this clonotype: At one end, the junction sequence differs from germline, possibly due to a read error. The chain employs TRBV29-1 and TRBJ2-3; no clear D gene. The CDR3 has 11 amino acids. The V gene's germline CDR1 is SQVTM and CDR2 ANQGSEA. The CDR3 is CSVELTLRRAF. CDR3 sequence (DNA): TGCAGCGTTGAACTTACTCTTAGGCGCGCATTT.

In its sample, this clonotype was seen many times. The gene calls are TRBV20-1 and TRBJ2-7; TRBD2 might be the D (5 bases). Germline assignment: CDR1 DFQATT and CDR2 SNEGSKA (reference sequence). Trimming stripped 4 bases from V and 2 bases from J, with 9 bases between. This CDR3 has 12 amino acids. As DNA, the CDR3 is TGCAGTGCTATAAGAGCGGCCTACGAGCAGTACTTC. Encoded protein: CSAIRAAYEQYF.

This clonotype showed up just a few times. The V gene is TRBV5-4, the J gene TRBJ2-1, with 11 bases lining up with TRBD2. Germline assignment: CDR1 SGHNT and CDR2 YYREEE (reference sequence). J was trimmed by 9 bases and V by 6 bases; bases with no gene match: 14. CDR3 size: 16 residues. The CDR3 loop reads CASIQDGTSGFGEQFF. The CDR3 DNA follows: TGTGCCAGCATCCAGGACGGGACTAGCGGATTCGGTGAGCAGTTCTTC. The full variable domain, with the rest looked up from reference TRBV5-4 and TRBJ2-1, is ETGVTQSPTHLIKTRGQQVTLRCSSQSGHNTVSWYQQALGQGPQFIFQYYREEENGRGNFPPRFSGLQFPNYSSELNVNALELDDSALYLCASIQDGTSGFGEQFFGPGTRLTVL.

The genes are TRBV9 and TRBJ2-3; TRBD2 agrees at 13 bases. The CDR3 runs to 18 residues. With V trimmed by 3 bases and J by 1 base, 8 bases remained unmatched. Germline V gene data show CDR1 as SGDLS and CDR2 as YYNGEE. The CDR3 spells CASSALSLAGGRTDTQYF. CDR3 nucleotides: TGTGCCAGCAGCGCCCTTTCACTAGCGGGGGGGCGCACAGATACGCAGTATTTT.

The CDR3 nucleotides read TGTGCCTCTTTAGGGCGGAAGGGTAGCTCCTACGAGCAGTACTTC. Translation gives CASLGRKGSSYEQYF. The V and J genes are TRBV28 and TRBJ2-7; D ambiguous. This CDR3 has 15 amino acids. Per germline, CDR1 MDHEN and CDR2 SYDVKM. V lost 11 bases to trimming and J lost 0 bases, with 20 bases between them.